Presented here are 31 T cell receptor beta chains from one specimen sequenced in a study of CD8 T cells in Susac syndrome. Random hexamers primed reverse transcription of about 0.5 to 1 ug RNA. TCRdb re-called the immunoSEQ multiplex PCR reads with MiXCR, one entry per CDR3 protein. This repertoire shows about 180,000 distinct CDR3 sequences, more than 95% found once; its top ten account for less than 0.15%. The sample consisted of CD4+ T cells from PBMCs. The source is a human donor with Susac syndrome.

This rearrangement joins TRBV10-3 to TRBJ1-1, with 10 bases matching TRBD1. This CDR3 contains 14 residues. From germline, CDR1 is ENHRY and CDR2 SYGVKD. Germline trimming cut 9 bases from V and 3 bases from J; bases unmatched to any gene: 7. CDR3 DNA sequence: TGTGCCATAGCCCCCGGGACAGGGGACACTGAAGCTTTCTTT. Its translation is CAIAPGTGDTEAFF.

The CDR3 bases are TGTGCCAGCAGCCCACCGAGGGGAGAGACCCAGTACTTC. This sequence encodes CASSPPRGETQYF. The chain recombines TRBV9 with TRBJ2-5; possibly TRBD1 or TRBD2 for D (5 bases each). The germline V gene has CDR1 SGDLS and CDR2 YYNGEE. The ends were cut back, 4 bases at V and 4 bases at J, with 11 bases in the middle. This CDR3 has 13 amino acids.

The rearrangement links TRBV20-1 to TRBJ1-1; D call uncertain. The ends were cut back, 3 bases at V and 4 bases at J, with 24 bases in the middle. The CDR3 extends over 17 amino acids. Germline V lookup: CDR1 DFQATT, CDR2 SNEGSKA (reference sequence). CDR3 sequence (DNA): TGCAGTGCTAGCCCCGGGATCCCGGGGAGTCGGACCACTGAAGCTTTCTTT. It is translated as CSASPGIPGSRTTEAFF.

The CDR3 reads CSLRGLNQVHSYNEQFF. The CDR3 region has the DNA TGCAGCCTCAGGGGACTAAACCAAGTCCACTCCTACAATGAGCAGTTCTTC. The V call is TRBV20-1, the J call TRBJ2-1, with TRBD2 as a possible D gene (7 bases). In germline, CDR1 is DFQATT, CDR2 SNEGSKA (reference sequence). The CDR3 loop spans 17 amino acids.

This chain uses TRBV29-1 with TRBJ2-7; the D gene could be TRBD1 or TRBD2 (6 bases each). The CDR3 totals 14 residues. The V end was cut by 4 bases, the J end by 2 bases, with 15 bases between. The germline V gene has CDR1 SQVTM and CDR2 ANQGSEA. This chain's CDR3 is CSVGLRGAPYEQYF. The CDR3 DNA sequence: TGCAGCGTTGGTCTAAGGGGGGCCCCCTACGAGCAGTACTTC.

This rearrangement joins TRBV28 to TRBJ2-5, with 12 bases lining up with TRBD2. V gave up 7 bases and J gave up 5 bases; unmatched junction bases: 2. Germline CDR1 reads MDHEN; CDR2 reads SYDVKM. There are 13 residues in the CDR3. This chain's CDR3 is CASTSGRAETQYF. CDR3 nucleotides: TGTGCCAGCACTAGCGGGAGGGCCGAGACCCAGTACTTC.

This clonotype was seen only once. CDR3: CSAPPQSYNEQFF. CDR3 coding DNA: TGCAGTGCTCCCCCCCAATCCTACAATGAGCAGTTCTTC. This sequence joins TRBV20-1 and TRBJ2-1; no reliable D call. The V and J ends lost 5 bases and 1 base respectively, with 9 bases between them. CDR1 is DFQATT, CDR2 SNEGSKA, per germline (reference sequence). CDR3 length equals 13 residues.

The rearrangement uses TRBV28 and TRBJ2-7; 7 nucleotides agree with TRBD2. Germline V gene data show CDR1 as MDHEN and CDR2 as SYDVKM. The CDR3 is made up of 13 amino acids. Germline trimming cut 6 bases from V and 3 bases from J; bases unmatched to any gene: 5. The CDR3 DNA is TGTGCCAGCAGGGAGGGCGGGAGCTACGAGCAGTACTTC. Translated, it gives CASREGGSYEQYF.

This rearrangement joins TRBV30 to TRBJ1-1; D not resolved. Germline lookup yields CDR1 GTSNPN and CDR2 SVGIG (reference sequence). The CDR3 is made up of 13 amino acids. Trimming took off 3 bases at V and 0 bases at J, with 8 bases between the two ends. This chain's CDR3 is CAWSAELNTEAFF. CDR3 DNA: TGTGCCTGGAGCGCCGAGTTGAACACTGAAGCTTTCTTT. Full variable domain (missing parts from reference TRBV30 and TRBJ1-1): SQTIHQWPATLVQPVGSPLSLECTVEGTSNPNLYWYRQAAGRGLQLLFYSVGIGQISSEVPQNLSASRPQDRQFILSSKKLLLSDSGFYLCAWSAELNTEAFFGQGTRLTVV.

This chain uses TRBV7-2 with TRBJ1-1, with D possibly TRBD1 on 6 matching bases. The germline CDR1 and CDR2 sequences are SGHTA and FQGNSA. V gave up 1 base and J gave up 5 bases, with 11 bases separating them. The CDR3 length is 14 residues. CDR3 coding DNA: TGTGCCAGCAGCTTAGTCCCAGGGGTAACTGAAGCTTTCTTT. Protein: CASSLVPGVTEAFF.

The chain joins TRBV4-2 to TRBJ2-1; D is ambiguous. The CDR3 consists of 11 residues. The germline gives CDR1 LGHNA, CDR2 YNFKEQ. V was cut by 5 bases and J by 8 bases, with 7 bases left in between. The CDR3 DNA follows: TGTGCCAGCAGCGAAGCCGATGAGCAGTTCTTC. Translating gives CASSEADEQFF.

The V call is TRBV20-1, the J call TRBJ2-5, with TRBD2 matching over 10 bases. The CDR3 is made up of 15 amino acids. Germline V gives CDR1 DFQATT, CDR2 SNEGSKA (reference sequence). J was trimmed by 5 bases and V by 4 bases; bases with no gene match: 10. The CDR3 loop reads CSANPLAGVSETQYF. DNA of the CDR3: TGCAGTGCTAACCCCCTAGCGGGAGTTTCTGAGACCCAGTACTTC.

The chain recombines TRBV3-1 with TRBJ2-7; D not certain. The V end was cut by 1 base, the J end by 2 bases, with 12 bases between. The CDR3 totals 15 residues. The germline V gene encodes CDR1 LGHDT and CDR2 YNNKEL (reference sequence). The CDR3 region is CASSQGPGYAYEQYV. In nucleotides, the CDR3 is TGTGCCAGCAGCCAAGGACCCGGGTACGCCTACGAGCAGTACGTC.

The CDR3 DNA sequence: TGTGCCAGCACCCAGGGGGCTCCCTACGAGCAGTACTTC. This codes for CASTQGAPYEQYF. The chain joins TRBV7-9 to TRBJ2-7, with 8 bases lining up with TRBD1. Germline assignment: CDR1 SEHNR and CDR2 FQNEAQ (reference sequence). The CDR3 contains 13 residues. The V gene end was trimmed by 7 bases and the J gene end by 2 bases; junction bases not matched to a gene: 4. The whole variable domain, filled in from reference TRBV7-9 and TRBJ2-7, reads DTGVSQNPRHKITKRGQNVTFRCDPISEHNRLYWYRQTLGQGPEFLTYFQNEAQLEKSRLLSDRFSAERPKGSFSTLEIQRTEQGDSAMYLCASTQGAPYEQYFGPGTRLTVT.

The genes are TRBV2 and TRBJ1-4; D unresolved. V shed 6 bases and J shed 2 bases, with 10 bases lying between them. The CDR3 extends over 14 amino acids. CDR1 is SNHLY, CDR2 FYNNEI, per germline. For the CDR3, the DNA is TGTGCCAGCAGCCTAGGGTGGACTAATGAAAAACTGTTTTTT. Translated: CASSLGWTNEKLFF.

The chain recombines TRBV6-5 with TRBJ1-2; no definite D call. Trimming cost V 5 bases and J 5 bases, with 12 bases left between them. The CDR3 sequence is 13 residues long. Germline CDR1 is MNHEY and CDR2 is SVGAGI. The CDR3 region has the DNA TGTGCCAGCAGTCCAGCGTCGGCATATGGCTACACCTTC. Its translation is CASSPASAYGYTF.

The V call is TRBV6-2 or TRBV6-3, the J call TRBJ1-2; D possibly corresponds to TRBD1 (5 bases). CDR3 length: 14 residues. V dropped 2 bases and J dropped 4 bases, with 11 bases sitting between them. Germline CDR1 MNHEY, CDR2 SVGEGT. The CDR3 sequence is CASSYPRGAYGYTF. The CDR3 bases are TGTGCCAGCAGTTACCCCCGCGGGGCCTATGGCTACACCTTC.

This clonotype was recorded once. V is TRBV9 and J is TRBJ2-7; D is undetermined. The V end lost 3 bases, the J end lost 3 bases, and 16 bases lay between the germline ends. Germline V gene sequence: CDR1 SGDLS, CDR2 YYNGEE. The CDR3 has 15 residues. The chain's CDR3 is CASSGGPMPYYEQYV. Written as DNA, the CDR3 is TGTGCCAGCAGCGGAGGACCCATGCCTTACTACGAGCAGTACGTC.

The CDR3 sequence: CSVNLQGTKQETQYF. The CDR3 DNA is TGCAGCGTGAATTTACAGGGGACCAAGCAAGAGACCCAGTACTTC. The genes are TRBV29-1 and TRBJ2-5; TRBD1 agrees at 7 bases. The CDR3 contains 15 residues. The V gene end was trimmed by 6 bases and the J gene end by 2 bases; junction bases not matched to a gene: 12. Looked up from germline, CDR1 is SQVTM and CDR2 is ANQGSEA. The whole variable domain, filled in from reference TRBV29-1 and TRBJ2-5, reads SAVISQKPSRDICQRGTSLTIQCQVDSQVTMMFWYRQQPGQSLTLIATANQGSEATYESGFVIDKFPISRPNLTFSTLTVSNMSPEDSSIYLCSVNLQGTKQETQYFGPGTRLLVL.

The chain carries TRBV20-1 and TRBJ2-1, with D tentatively TRBD1 or TRBD2 (6 bases each). Germline V CDR1 and CDR2: DFQATT, SNEGSKA (reference sequence). Trimming shortened V by 1 base and J by 0 bases, and 10 bases separated the two germline ends. CDR3 length: 15 amino acids. In DNA form, the CDR3 reads TGCAGTGCTAGAGTGAAGGGGGGCTCCTACAATGAGCAGTTCTTC. Protein product: CSARVKGGSYNEQFF.

The chain uses TRBV29-1 and TRBJ2-3, with 10 bases fitting TRBD2. The germline gives CDR1 SQVTM, CDR2 ANQGSEA. The CDR3 totals 15 residues. The V segment lost 6 bases and the J segment 3 bases; nucleotides outside the gene matches: 9. DNA for the CDR3: TGCAGCGTCGTTCCTAGCGGGAGTACGACAGATACGCAGTATTTT. The encoded protein is CSVVPSGSTTDTQYF.

This chain connects TRBV6-2 or TRBV6-3 to TRBJ2-3; 8 bases are shared with TRBD2. Trimming cost V 2 bases and J 2 bases; bases outside gene matches: 6. Germline CDR1 MNHEY, CDR2 SVGEGT. The CDR3 contains 16 residues. DNA of the CDR3: TGTGCCAGCAGTTACCCCATAGCGGGGTCCACAGATACGCAGTATTTT. Amino acids: CASSYPIAGSTDTQYF.

This chain links TRBV4-2 with TRBJ1-5; 7 bases map to TRBD1. Trimming took 5 bases from V and 5 from J; bases not matched to a gene: 3. This CDR3 is 13 amino acids long. Germline V gene sequence: CDR1 LGHNA, CDR2 YNFKEQ. The CDR3 DNA follows: TGTGCCAGCAGCTCTCAGGGGGATCAGCCCCAGCATTTT. Protein: CASSSQGDQPQHF.

V gene TRBV5-1 combines with J gene TRBJ2-1; either TRBD1 or TRBD2 may supply D (6 bases each). Germline V gene lookup returns CDR1 SGHRS and CDR2 YFSETQ. The CDR3 consists of 15 residues. Trimming took 0 bases from V and 7 from J, leaving 14 bases between them. As DNA, the CDR3 is TGCGCCAGCAGCTTGGAGGGGGGCTTGGGTAATGAGCAGTTCTTC. Its protein is CASSLEGGLGNEQFF.

V usage is TRBV5-6 and J usage is TRBJ1-5, with D possibly matching TRBD1 (5 bases). The CDR3 extends over 13 amino acids. Germline CDR1 and CDR2: SGHDT and YYEEEE. Trimming removed 4 bases from V and 3 bases from J, with 8 bases in between. The CDR3, as DNA: TGTGCCAGCAGCCCAGGGAACAATCAGCCCCAGCATTTT. Its translation is CASSPGNNQPQHF.

The chain carries TRBV20-1 and TRBJ2-3; D is possibly TRBD1 (5 bases). From germline, CDR1 is DFQATT and CDR2 SNEGSKA (reference sequence). The ends were cut back, 0 bases at V and 11 bases at J, with 15 bases in the middle. This CDR3 is 13 amino acids long. CDR3 residues: CSARDSQGVLQYF. The DNA of the CDR3 is TGCAGTGCTAGAGACTCCCAGGGTGTTTTGCAGTATTTT.

This clonotype showed up just once. Here the CDR3 DNA reads TGCAGTGCTAGAGAGGCAGGGGGTTTGGGAGAGACCCAGTACTTC. Its protein product is CSAREAGGLGETQYF. V is TRBV20-1 and J is TRBJ2-5; 7 bases agree with TRBD1. This CDR3 region has 15 residues. With 0 bases clipped from V and 4 bases from J, the junction kept 8 bases outside the gene matches. Germline CDR1 and CDR2: DFQATT and SNEGSKA (reference sequence).

This chain links TRBV7-2 with TRBJ2-3, with 7 positions matching TRBD1. Germline CDR1 and CDR2: SGHTA and FQGNSA. The CDR3 covers 15 residues. V dropped 3 bases and J dropped 0; count of bases not matched to a gene: 3. CDR3 sequence reads: CASSLDRSSTDTQYF. For the CDR3, the DNA is TGTGCCAGCAGCTTGGACAGGAGTAGCACAGATACGCAGTATTTT. Based on the CDR3 plus reference TRBV7-2 and TRBJ2-3, the full variable domain is GAGVSQSPSNKVTEKGKDVELRCDPISGHTALYWYRQSLGQGLEFLIYFQGNSAPDKSGLPSDRFSAERTGGSVSTLTIQRTQQEDSAVYLCASSLDRSSTDTQYFGPGTRLTVL.

The chain uses TRBV20-1 and TRBJ1-4; 8 nucleotides line up with TRBD1. Germline CDR1 and CDR2: DFQATT and SNEGSKA (reference sequence). CDR3 length: 16 residues. V lost 3 bases, J lost 5 bases, and 11 bases stayed unmatched. CDR3 amino acids: CSASRARTGLNEKLFF. The CDR3 region has the DNA TGCAGTGCTAGCCGAGCCAGGACAGGGCTCAATGAAAAACTGTTTTTT.

The gene calls are TRBV2 and TRBJ2-1, with a weak D call TRBD2 (6 bases). The CDR3 spans 11 residues. Germline V gene lookup returns CDR1 SNHLY and CDR2 FYNNEI. V was pared by 8 bases and J by 9 bases, with 11 bases between. The CDR3 DNA reads as TGTGCCAGCGAGTTCGGGGGTGAGCAGTTCTTC. It codes for CASEFGGEQFF. Using reference TRBV2 and TRBJ2-1 for the parts outside the CDR3, the full variable domain is EPEVTQTPSHQVTQMGQEVILRCVPISNHLYFYWYRQILGQKVEFLVSFYNNEISEKSEIFDDQFSVERPDGSNFTLKIRSTKLEDSAMYFCASEFGGEQFFGPGTRLTVL.

The chain carries TRBV7-8 and TRBJ1-1; D perhaps matches TRBD1 (5 bases). The length of the CDR3 is 15 residues. Germline V CDR1 and CDR2: SGHVS, FQNEAQ. V shed 3 bases and J shed 1 base, with 12 bases lying between them. The CDR3 DNA reads as TGTGCCAGCAGCTTGCCGGGACTATCGAACACTGAAGCTTTCTTT. Translating gives CASSLPGLSNTEAFF.